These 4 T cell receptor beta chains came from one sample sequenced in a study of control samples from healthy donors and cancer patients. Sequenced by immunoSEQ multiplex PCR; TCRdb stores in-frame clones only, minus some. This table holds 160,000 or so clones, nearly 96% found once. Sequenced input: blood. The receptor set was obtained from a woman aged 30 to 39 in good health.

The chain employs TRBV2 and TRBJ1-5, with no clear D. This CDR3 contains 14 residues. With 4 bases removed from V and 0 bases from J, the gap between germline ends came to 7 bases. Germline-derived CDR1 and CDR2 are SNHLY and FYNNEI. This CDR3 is CASSGTISNQPQHF. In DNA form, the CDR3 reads TGTGCCAGCAGTGGCACCATTAGCAATCAGCCCCAGCATTTT.

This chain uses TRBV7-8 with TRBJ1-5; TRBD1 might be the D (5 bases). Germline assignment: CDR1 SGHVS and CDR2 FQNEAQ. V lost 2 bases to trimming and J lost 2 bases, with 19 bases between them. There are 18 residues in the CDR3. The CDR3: CASSLQRGLQGGNQPQHF. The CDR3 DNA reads TGTGCCAGCAGCTTACAACGGGGACTTCAAGGAGGCAATCAGCCCCAGCATTTT.

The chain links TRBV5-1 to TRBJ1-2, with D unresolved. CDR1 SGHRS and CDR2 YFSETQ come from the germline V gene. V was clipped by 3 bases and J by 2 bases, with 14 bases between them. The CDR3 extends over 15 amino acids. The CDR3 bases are TGCGCCAGCAGCTCCCTGGGCAGTAGCAACTATGGCTACACCTTC. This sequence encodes CASSSLGSSNYGYTF.

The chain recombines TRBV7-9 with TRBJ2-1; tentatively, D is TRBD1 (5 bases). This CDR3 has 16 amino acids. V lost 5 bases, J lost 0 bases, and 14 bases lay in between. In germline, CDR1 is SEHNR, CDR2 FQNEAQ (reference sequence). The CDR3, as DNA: TGTGCCAGCAGCCAGCCCCAGGGAAGCTCCTACAATGAGCAGTTCTTC. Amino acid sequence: CASSQPQGSSYNEQFF. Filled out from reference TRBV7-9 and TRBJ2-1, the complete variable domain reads DTGVSQNPRHKITKRGQNVTFRCDPISEHNRLYWYRQTLGQGPEFLTYFQNEAQLEKSRLLSDRFSAERPKGSFSTLEIQRTEQGDSAMYLCASSQPQGSSYNEQFFGPGTRLTVL.